This T cell receptor (beta chain) was captured in a study of beta chain features in type 1 diabetes. Worth noting for this clone: Its antigen remains unidentified.

The sequenced template was cDNA made from the entire isolated RNA. Profiling relied on immunoSEQ multiplex PCR, and the TCRdb table lists in-frame clones only, not all of them. The repertoire holds tens of thousands of clones, 30% to 40% seen once, with 0.35% to 0.45% in the top ten. This CDR3 spans 17 amino acids. Germline CDR1 and CDR2: SGHRS and YFSETQ. Losses at the gene ends were 1 base for V and 1 base for J; bases not matched to a gene: 6. Overall study results and limits: Sequencing of cDNA might inflate the share of cells that strongly express TCR.

This TCR was sampled from a woman under 30 in good health. The specimen sequenced was stem cell memory CD4+ T cells from blood. The gene calls are TRBV5-1 and TRBJ1-1, with 11 bases lining up with TRBD1. CDR3 in DNA: TGCGCCAGCAGCTTGCCCCCGGGACAGGGGGGGAACACTGAAGCTTTCTTT. Protein: CASSLPPGQGGNTEAFF.